This TCR beta chain was sequenced during a study of early T cells in non-severe SARS-CoV-2 infection. This clonotype was detected only a few times. Researchers tagged individual cDNA molecules with unique molecular identifiers. A single record per CDR3 protein comes from TCRdb applying MiXCR to the 5' RACE reads. Here the sample spans over 45,000 distinct CDR3 sequences, around 5.6% being singletons. CDR3 length: 15 residues. V lost 6 bases, J lost 5 bases, and 19 bases lay in between. V and J are TRBV12-3 or TRBV12-4 and TRBJ1-1, with D maybe TRBD1 (6 bases). The sequence derives from an adult who was a healthcare worker with PCR-confirmed SARS-CoV-2 infection or an uninfected control (not recorded which). Sequenced input: whole blood. CDR3 amino acids: CASRRTEGVWTEAFF. CDR3 in DNA: TGTGCCAGCAGGAGAACCGAGGGGGTTTGGACTGAAGCTTTCTTT.